This is a list of T cell receptor beta chains from one sample in a study of blood T cell repertoires in COVID-19. Clones were sequenced by immunoSEQ multiplex PCR, and TCRdb holds only the in-frame ones, with some missing. The sample shows more than 50,000 clones, about 80% of them seen only once. The source material was peripheral blood. The receptors originated from a woman at least 80 years old with acute or convalescent COVID-19. Each CDR3 is given with its conserved first and last residue. Each record gives: V gene, D gene, clone size, J gene, CDR3 DNA, CDR3 protein. D genes are given only for firm matches. A clone size is listed for some rows: how often the clone was seen (once, few, many), or a class if it is expanded.

TRBV29-1	TRBD2	.	TRBJ2-3	TGCAGCGTCGAGGGAGCGGGAGGATCTGGAGATACGCAGTATTTT	CSVEGAGGSGDTQYF
TRBV7-2	TRBD2	.	TRBJ2-7	TGTGCCAGCAGCCATGGACTAGCGGGAGACTACGAGCAGTACTTC	CASSHGLAGDYEQYF
TRBV7-2	TRBD1	.	TRBJ2-7	TGTGCCAGCAGCGGGGACAGAAACTACGAGCAGTACTTC	CASSGDRNYEQYF
TRBV24-1	TRBD2	.	TRBJ2-3	TGTGCCACCAGTGATGCTCGACTAGCGGGGCTGGGTACGCAGTATTTT	CATSDARLAGLGTQYF
TRBV4-1	.	.	TRBJ1-1	TGCGCCAGCAGCCAAACGATCGGTTCGCCTGAAGCTTTCTTT	CASSQTIGSPEAFF
TRBV5-4	TRBD1	.	TRBJ1-4	TGTGCCAGCAGCCCCGCCGGGACAGGGCGAGGGGAAAAACTGTTTTTT	CASSPAGTGRGEKLFF
TRBV4-1	.	.	TRBJ1-3	TGCGCCAGCAGCCAAAACCTACTAAGTGTTAATTCTGGAAACACCATATATTTT	CASSQNLLSVNSGNTIYF
TRBV5-1	TRBD2	once	TRBJ2-3	TGCGCCAGCAGCTTGGGTGGGACTAGCGGGAGCACAGATACGCAGTATTTT	CASSLGGTSGSTDTQYF
TRBV11-3	TRBD2	.	TRBJ2-2	TGTGCCAGCAGCCAAGGACTAGCGGGTGCCGGGGAGCTGTTTTTT	CASSQGLAGAGELFF
TRBV6-6	.	.	TRBJ2-7	TGTGCCAGCAGTTACTCGTACAGAATCTACGAGCAGTACTTC	CASSYSYRIYEQYF
TRBV27	TRBD1	.	TRBJ2-1	TGTGCCAGCAGGGGGAGGGGACAGGGGTTTTACAATGAGCAGTTCTTC	CASRGRGQGFYNEQFF
TRBV2	.	few	TRBJ1-2	TGTGCCAGCGAGGGAGCCGGCTATGGCTACACCTTC	CASEGAGYGYTF
TRBV27	.	once	TRBJ2-5	TGTGCCAGCAAAACGGAGATTCGAGGAGAGACCCAGTACTTC	CASKTEIRGETQYF
TRBV4-1	TRBD1	.	TRBJ1-2	TGCGCCAGCAGCCAAGGGGAGATTGGACAGGGGGCCAACTATGGCTACACCTTC	CASSQGEIGQGANYGYTF
TRBV4-3	.	few	TRBJ2-1	TGCGCCAGCAGCCAAGATTTTGGACTCCCTGAGCAGTTCTTC	CASSQDFGLPEQFF
TRBV18	.	.	TRBJ1-2	TGTGCCAGCTTACCAAACAGCGGAACAAACTATGGCTACACCTTC	CASLPNSGTNYGYTF
TRBV4-3	TRBD1	.	TRBJ1-1	TGCGCCAGCAGCCCGATGACAGGGTACACTGAAGCTTTCTTT	CASSPMTGYTEAFF
TRBV28	TRBD2	.	TRBJ2-3	TGTGCCAGCAGACTCCCTCCTGGGGCTATTGCGGGAGGCACAGATACGCAGTATTTT	CASRLPPGAIAGGTDTQYF
TRBV7-2	.	few	TRBJ2-3	TGTGCCAGCAGCTTACTGAGACAACGCACAGATACGCAGTATTTT	CASSLLRQRTDTQYF
TRBV18	TRBD1	.	TRBJ1-1	TGTGCCAGCTCACCCACAGACAGGGCGAACACTGAAGCTTTCTTT	CASSPTDRANTEAFF
TRBV12-3/TRBV12-4	.	.	TRBJ2-1	TGTGCCAGCAGTTTAGGGCGGGAAGGGGAGCAGTTCTTC	CASSLGREGEQFF
TRBV19	TRBD2	.	TRBJ2-5	TGTGCCAGTAGTCTCAGACTAGCGGGAGAGACCCAGTACTTC	CASSLRLAGETQYF
TRBV28	.	many	TRBJ2-3	TGTGCCAGCAGTTTGAAACTACTGATATGGGATACGCAGTATTTT	CASSLKLLIWDTQYF
TRBV30	TRBD1	.	TRBJ1-1	TGTGCCTGGAGTAGGGGGACAGTGCCTCATTCTGAAGCTTTCTTT	CAWSRGTVPHSEAFF
TRBV24-1	TRBD1	.	TRBJ2-4	TGTGCCACCAGTGACTCCGGGACAGGGAAAAACATTCAGTACTTC	CATSDSGTGKNIQYF
TRBV9	TRBD2	few	TRBJ2-3	TGTGCCAGCAGCGTGAGCTTAGCGGGATGGGGGAACAGGGCAGATACGCAGTATTTT	CASSVSLAGWGNRADTQYF
TRBV28	.	few	TRBJ2-7	TGTGCCAGCAGTTCACTTAACTTGGAGGAGGACTTC	CASSSLNLEEDF
TRBV4-1	.	many	TRBJ2-1	TGCGCCAGCAGCCAAGATGTAGCAATCGGTAACAATGAGCAGTTCTTC	CASSQDVAIGNNEQFF
TRBV11-2	TRBD1	few	TRBJ2-2	TGTGCCGGAATGGGACAGGATATAGGTGCGGGGGAGCTGTTTTTT	CAGMGQDIGAGELFF
TRBV6-6	TRBD1	.	TRBJ1-2	TGTGCCAGCAGTCCACAGGGGAAGGGCCCCAATGGCTACACCTTC	CASSPQGKGPNGYTF
TRBV27	.	.	TRBJ1-1	TGTGCCAGCAGTTGGGGAGGGAGGGCCACTGAAGCTTTCTTT	CASSWGGRATEAFF
TRBV5-5	.	once	TRBJ2-3	TGTGCCAGCAGTACTCGCGCAGATACGCAGTATTTT	CASSTRADTQYF
TRBV19	TRBD2	few	TRBJ2-1	TGTGCCAGTAGTATCCAGCGGGAGGGCCGACGGTTCTTC	CASSIQREGRRFF
TRBV27	.	.	TRBJ2-7	TGTGCCAGCAGTTTTCGCCAAGGGGGGGGTTACAGCTACGAGCAGTACTTC	CASSFRQGGGYSYEQYF
TRBV5-1	TRBD2	.	TRBJ2-7	TGCGCCAGCAGCACCGGACTAGCGGGGACCGAGCAGTACTTC	CASSTGLAGTEQYF
TRBV11-3	.	.	TRBJ2-2	TGTGCCAGCAGCCCGAACCAGGGGTCCGGGGAGCTGTTTTTT	CASSPNQGSGELFF
TRBV5-1	TRBD2	.	TRBJ2-5	TGCGCCAGCCGCCCGGGGGGGCCGGAGACCCAGTACTTC	CASRPGGPETQYF
TRBV2	.	.	TRBJ1-1	TGTGCCAGCAGTACTAGGCGGGATCGAGCTTTCTTT	CASSTRRDRAFF
TRBV28	TRBD1	.	TRBJ1-2	TGTGCCAGCACCACTCCACGGACAGGGGCCGATGGCTACACCTTC	CASTTPRTGADGYTF